These 25 T cell receptor beta chains were sequenced from one sample in a study of T cell responses to AZD1222 COVID-19 vaccine. Sequencing was performed with immunoSEQ multiplex PCR; in TCRdb, only in-frame clones are kept and a portion is missing. Altogether 150,000 or so clones are present, 90% to 95% being singletons, with the ten largest covering 0.7% to 0.9%. The material was peripheral blood, obtained on day 0 of AZD1222 vaccination. All receptors derive from an adult in good health.

This clone was recorded only once. This chain connects TRBV27 to TRBJ2-7, with 12 positions matching TRBD1. V lost 3 bases and J lost 7; bases outside the gene matches: 10. Germline CDR1 reads MNHEY; CDR2 reads SMNVEV (reference sequence). This CDR3 contains 16 residues. CDR3 DNA: TGTGCCAGCAGTTTTTCGCCGGGACAGGGGGCACGGGAGCAGTACTTC. Translation: CASSFSPGQGAREQYF.

The chain has TRBV9 and TRBJ2-3, with 10 bases fitting TRBD2. V shed 4 bases, J shed 3 bases, and the junction held 8 bases outside the gene matches. Germline loops: CDR1 SGDLS, CDR2 YYNGEE. The CDR3 is made up of 16 amino acids. The DNA for the CDR3 is TGTGCCAGCAGCCTTAGCGGGGGGTCAATGACAGATACGCAGTATTTT. It encodes CASSLSGGSMTDTQYF. Based on the CDR3 plus reference TRBV9 and TRBJ2-3, the full variable domain is DSGVTQTPKHLITATGQRVTLRCSPRSGDLSVYWYQQSLDQGLQFLIQYYNGEERAKGNILERFSAQQFPDLHSELNLSSLELGDSALYFCASSLSGGSMTDTQYFGPGTRLTVL.

The chain links TRBV10-3 to TRBJ1-4; TRBD1 matches 9 bases. V lost 0 bases and J lost 7; bases outside the gene matches: 3. Per germline, CDR1 ENHRY and CDR2 SYGVKD. This CDR3 has 15 amino acids. CDR3 in DNA: TGTGCCATCAGTGAGTCCGGGACAGGGTCTGAAAAACTGTTTTTT. Its protein is CAISESGTGSEKLFF.

This chain links TRBV25-1 with TRBJ2-5; TRBD1 might be the D (6 bases). Per germline, CDR1 MGHDK and CDR2 SYGVNS. This CDR3 contains 15 residues. Trimming pared 3 bases from V and 1 base from J, leaving 12 bases between. Written as DNA, the CDR3 is TGTGCCAGCAGTGACATAACAGGGAGCCAAGAGACCCAGTACTTC. This encodes CASSDITGSQETQYF.

This clone was detected once. This rearrangement joins TRBV18 to TRBJ1-5, with D hard to call. Between the trimmed V and J ends, which lost 6 bases and 1 base, there was a span of 7 bases. The CDR3 covers 13 residues. Looked up from germline, CDR1 is KGHSH and CDR2 is LQKENI. The CDR3 loop reads CASSSSSNQPQHF. CDR3 bases: TGTGCCAGCTCCTCCTCCAGCAATCAGCCCCAGCATTTT.

V and J are TRBV10-3 and TRBJ1-2, with 10 bases identical to TRBD1. CDR1 is ENHRY, CDR2 SYGVKD, per germline. The CDR3 loop spans 14 amino acids. Losses at the gene ends were 4 bases for V and 3 bases for J; bases not matched to a gene: 2. The CDR3 is CAISAGTGDYGYTF. The CDR3 DNA sequence: TGTGCCATCAGTGCCGGGACAGGGGACTATGGCTACACCTTC.

The CDR3 is CASSFYKSVSTQLSGNTIYF. Written as DNA, the CDR3 is TGTGCCAGCAGTTTCTATAAGTCGGTGTCGACCCAACTCTCTGGAAACACCATATATTTT. J is TRBJ1-3 and V is TRBV28; D unresolved. V was shortened by 3 bases and J by 0 bases, with 24 bases between the two germline ends. Germline V gene lookup returns CDR1 MDHEN and CDR2 SYDVKM. The CDR3 has 20 amino acids.

J is TRBJ2-2 and V is TRBV18; D call uncertain. The CDR3 is 11 residues long. Looked up from germline, CDR1 is KGHSH and CDR2 is LQKENI. Trimming left V 5 bases short and J 5 bases short, with 3 bases between. As DNA, the CDR3 is TGTGCCAGCTCAGTTACCGGGGAGCTGTTTTTT. It is translated as CASSVTGELFF. Combining the CDR3 with reference TRBV18 and TRBJ2-2 gives the whole variable domain NAGVMQNPRHLVRRRGQEARLRCSPMKGHSHVYWYRQLPEEGLKFMVYLQKENIIDESGMPKERFSAEFPKEGPSILRIQQVVRGDSAAYFCASSVTGELFFGEGSRLTVL.

The chain joins TRBV18 to TRBJ1-6; D gene ambiguous. This CDR3 contains 15 residues. Germline CDR1 and CDR2: KGHSH and LQKENI. Trimming left V 1 base short and J 2 bases short, with 6 bases between. The CDR3 DNA is TGTGCCAGCTCACCACGCACAGCCTATAATTCACCCCTCCACTTT. Residues: CASSPRTAYNSPLHF.

The chain joins TRBV6-2 or TRBV6-3 to TRBJ1-6; D gene uncertain. V dropped 0 bases and J dropped 6 bases, with 9 bases sitting between them. The CDR3 is 15 residues long. CDR1 MNHEY and CDR2 SVGEGT come from the germline V gene. CDR3 amino acids: CASSYSGRPNSPLHF. CDR3 in DNA: TGTGCCAGCAGTTACTCGGGTCGCCCTAATTCACCCCTCCACTTT.

The chain uses TRBV6-1 and TRBJ1-1; weak D call: TRBD1 (5 bases). CDR3 length: 13 amino acids. CDR1 MNHNS and CDR2 SASEGT come from the germline V gene. V shed 3 bases and J shed 3 bases, with 8 bases lying between them. CDR3 in amino acids: CASSEWGDTEAFF. Here the CDR3 DNA reads TGTGCCAGCAGTGAGTGGGGGGACACTGAAGCTTTCTTT.

This chain joins TRBV30 and TRBJ1-2; D perhaps matches TRBD1 (5 bases). The CDR3 totals 14 residues. Germline assignment: CDR1 GTSNPN and CDR2 SVGIG (reference sequence). Trimming removed 5 bases from V and 6 bases from J, with 19 bases in between. CDR3 residues: CAWSPSWGNHGYTF. DNA of the CDR3: TGTGCCTGGTCTCCTTCCTGGGGGAACCATGGCTACACCTTC.

This clone was recorded only once. The chain links TRBV27 to TRBJ1-2, with D maybe TRBD1 (6 bases). CDR1 is MNHEY and CDR2 is SMNVEV in the germline V gene (reference sequence). V lost 0 bases and J 7 bases, leaving 15 bases between the germline ends. The CDR3 spans 15 residues. The CDR3 protein is CASSLSKGGASGYTF. The CDR3 bases are TGTGCCAGCAGTTTATCGAAGGGGGGCGCAAGTGGCTACACCTTC.

The rearrangement joins TRBV6-5 to TRBJ2-7; 12 bases align to TRBD2. This CDR3 region has 16 residues. V lost 4 bases and J lost 6; bases outside the gene matches: 10. CDR1 and CDR2 (germline): MNHEY, SVGAGI. This CDR3 is CASSLFASGGASEQYF. The CDR3 DNA reads as TGTGCCAGCAGTTTATTCGCTAGCGGGGGGGCAAGCGAGCAGTACTTC.

In its sample, this clone was seen a few times. This chain uses TRBV5-8 with TRBJ2-7, with no clear D. V lost 3 bases and J 6 bases, leaving 10 bases between the germline ends. The CDR3 has 12 amino acids. Germline V gene lookup returns CDR1 SGHTS and CDR2 YDEGEE. CDR3 DNA sequence: TGTGCCAGCAGCTGGTTTAGGTCCGAGCAGTACTTC. It specifies CASSWFRSEQYF. The variable domain in full, completed from reference TRBV5-8 and TRBJ2-7, reads EAGVTQSPTHLIKTRGQQATLRCSPISGHTSVYWYQQALGLGLQFLLWYDEGEERNRGNFPPRFSGRQFPNYSSELNVNALELEDSALYLCASSWFRSEQYFGPGTRLTVT.

The rearrangement links TRBV5-4 to TRBJ1-5; 9 positions match TRBD1. V was clipped by 4 bases and J by 5 bases; unmatched bases: 4. This CDR3 contains 14 residues. Germline V gene data show CDR1 as SGHNT and CDR2 as YYREEE (reference sequence). The DNA of the CDR3 is TGTGCCAGCAGCGCCGGGACAGGGCATCAGCCCCAGCATTTT. Amino acid sequence: CASSAGTGHQPQHF.

This clone was counted a single time. The chain carries TRBV27 and TRBJ1-1; the D is unclear. Germline V lookup: CDR1 MNHEY, CDR2 SMNVEV (reference sequence). The CDR3 sequence is 12 residues long. Trimming stripped 8 bases from V and 1 base from J, with 8 bases between. The CDR3 DNA sequence: TGTGCCAGCGGCAGACGGAACACTGAAGCTTTCTTT. This sequence encodes CASGRRNTEAFF.

The CDR3 DNA sequence: TGTGCCAGCAAAGGGCAAAGGAGTGGTGAGCAGTTCTTC. Its protein product is CASKGQRSGEQFF. This rearrangement joins TRBV11-3 to TRBJ2-1; D not resolved. Germline V gene lookup returns CDR1 SGHNT and CDR2 YENEEA. With 7 bases removed from V and 9 bases from J, the gap between germline ends came to 16 bases. The CDR3 has 13 amino acids. The variable domain in full, with the rest retrieved from reference TRBV11-3 and TRBJ2-1, is EAGVVQSPRYKIIEKKQPVAFWCNPISGHNTLYWYLQNLGQGPELLIRYENEEAVDDSQLPKDRFSAERLKGVDSTLKIQPAELGDSAVYLCASKGQRSGEQFFGPGTRLTVL.

V gene TRBV28 combines with J gene TRBJ1-5, with a weak D call TRBD1 (6 bases). Trimming stripped 6 bases from V and 0 bases from J, with 12 bases between. The CDR3 contains 15 residues. CDR1 is MDHEN, CDR2 SYDVKM, per germline. As DNA, the CDR3 is TGTGCCAGCAGATATACAGGGAATAGCAATCAGCCCCAGCATTTT. Amino acids: CASRYTGNSNQPQHF.

This clone was seen just once. The gene calls are TRBV10-1 and TRBJ2-2, with D perhaps matching TRBD2 (5 bases). Germline-derived CDR1 and CDR2 are WNHNN and SYGVQD (reference sequence). Trimming cost V 10 bases and J 0 bases, with 15 bases left between them. This CDR3 contains 15 residues. The CDR3 DNA is TGCGCCACTGGAACGGGGAGCGCGAACACCGGGGAGCTGTTTTTT. Translated: CATGTGSANTGELFF.

The chain couples TRBV3-1 (or the pseudogene TRBV3-2) to TRBJ1-1; TRBD1 matches at 9 bases. V trimming: 4 bases; J trimming: 11 bases; junction bases outside the gene matches: 5. The CDR3 extends over 12 amino acids. Germline CDR1 and CDR2: LGHDT and YNNKEL (reference sequence). This CDR3 reads CASSRGDRAAFF. The DNA for the CDR3 is TGTGCCAGCAGCCGTGGGGACAGGGCGGCTTTCTTT.

The gene calls are TRBV10-1 and TRBJ2-3; a weak D match, TRBD2 (6 bases). This CDR3 comprises 17 residues. Trimming pared 3 bases from V and 0 bases from J, leaving 16 bases between. CDR1 and CDR2 (germline): WNHNN, SYGVQD (reference sequence). DNA for the CDR3: TGCGCCAGCAGTGATTCGGGACTGGACAAAAGCACAGATACGCAGTATTTT. This translates into CASSDSGLDKSTDTQYF.

This chain joins TRBV6-5 and TRBJ1-2, with no clear D. The CDR3 consists of 14 residues. V lost 10 bases, J lost 2 bases, and 17 bases lay in between. The germline V gene encodes CDR1 MNHEY and CDR2 SVGAGI. The CDR3 spells CAITPITTNYGYTF. CDR3 sequence (DNA): TGTGCCATCACCCCGATAACAACCAACTATGGCTACACCTTC.

The genes are TRBV6-5 and TRBJ1-2, with a possible D match to TRBD1 (5 bases). Germline V gene lookup returns CDR1 MNHEY and CDR2 SVGAGI. The CDR3 is 15 residues long. Trimming left V 6 bases short and J 6 bases short, with 20 bases between. The CDR3 loop is CASSRAREWSDGYTF. In DNA, the CDR3 is TGTGCCAGCAGCCGGGCCAGGGAATGGTCGGATGGCTACACCTTC.

A few counts support this clone. The V call is TRBV5-5, the J call TRBJ1-1; D gene ambiguous. Trimming removed 4 bases from V and 1 base from J, with 8 bases in between. There are 13 residues in the CDR3. Germline loops: CDR1 SGHKS, CDR2 YYEKEE (reference sequence). The CDR3 protein is CASSRDGNTEAFF. The CDR3, as DNA: TGTGCCAGCAGCCGCGATGGGAACACTGAAGCTTTCTTT.